A single sample is the source of the 28 T cell receptor beta chains below, sequenced in a study of shared clonotypes between healthy human individuals. Some clones are missing from TCRdb's copy, which holds only in-frame ones; the method was immunoSEQ multiplex PCR. This table holds about 1.4 million clones, roughly 95% found once. Sequences were obtained from naive CD4+ T cells sorted from blood. Subset meaning: CD45RA+ positively selected. The origin of the receptors is a man aged 30-40 years in good health.

V gene TRBV6-1 combines with J gene TRBJ1-1; D perhaps matches TRBD1 (6 bases). V lost 6 bases, J lost 4 bases, and 12 bases lay in between. The CDR3 is made up of 13 amino acids. The germline V gene encodes CDR1 MNHNS and CDR2 SASEGT. The CDR3 DNA sequence: TGTGCCAGCAGCGGGATACAGGGCACTGAAGCTTTCTTT. Its protein product is CASSGIQGTEAFF.

The chain combines TRBV29-1 with TRBJ2-3; D is undetermined. Trimming pared 8 bases from V and 0 bases from J, leaving 12 bases between. This CDR3 has 13 residues. Germline CDR1 is SQVTM and CDR2 is ANQGSEA. The CDR3, as DNA: TGCAGCACTGTTCGCAGAAGCACAGATACGCAGTATTTT. Translated: CSTVRRSTDTQYF.

This sequence joins TRBV28 and TRBJ2-7; D is possibly TRBD1 (5 bases). Germline V CDR1 and CDR2: MDHEN, SYDVKM. Trimming took off 7 bases at V and 4 bases at J, with 20 bases between the two ends. The CDR3 is made up of 15 amino acids. The CDR3 loop is CASTESGSRTYEQYF. CDR3 nucleotides: TGTGCCAGCACCGAGTCAGGCTCAAGGACATACGAGCAGTACTTC.

The rearrangement links TRBV7-9 to TRBJ1-5; D gene ambiguous. This CDR3 is 13 amino acids long. From germline, CDR1 is SEHNR and CDR2 FQNEAQ (reference sequence). The V end lost 5 bases, the J end lost 1 base, and 6 bases lay between the germline ends. The CDR3 DNA reads TGTGCCAGCAGCCCCTTGAGCAATCAGCCCCAGCATTTT. Its protein is CASSPLSNQPQHF.

This sequence joins TRBV4-1 and TRBJ1-5; D uncertain. The CDR3 sequence is 13 residues long. Germline V gene sequence: CDR1 MGHRA, CDR2 YSYEKL. Between the trimmed V and J ends, which lost 1 base and 5 bases, there was a span of 6 bases. The CDR3 region is CASSQAVYQPQHF. CDR3 nucleotides: TGCGCCAGCAGCCAAGCGGTGTATCAGCCCCAGCATTTT.

The chain joins TRBV27 to TRBJ2-5, with D possibly being TRBD1 or TRBD2 (5 bases each). CDR1 is MNHEY and CDR2 is SMNVEV in the germline V gene (reference sequence). The CDR3 contains 13 residues. Trimming shortened V by 2 bases and J by 7 bases, and 11 bases separated the two germline ends. The CDR3, as DNA: TGTGCCAGCAGTTTACGGGGACGGGGGACCCAGTACTTC. Translating gives CASSLRGRGTQYF.

The gene calls are TRBV6-6 and TRBJ2-1; D not resolved. Germline CDR1 MNHNY, CDR2 SVGAGI (reference sequence). This CDR3 contains 16 residues. V shed 0 bases and J shed 7 bases, with 16 bases lying between them. The CDR3 DNA is TGTGCCAGCAGTTACTCTCCGCTAGTGGGTTCGAATGAGCAGTTCTTC. It specifies CASSYSPLVGSNEQFF.

The chain couples TRBV7-9 to TRBJ2-1; D possibly corresponds to TRBD2 (5 bases). With 5 bases removed from V and 7 bases from J, the gap between germline ends came to 12 bases. CDR1 and CDR2 (germline): SEHNR, FQNEAQ (reference sequence). The CDR3 loop spans 13 amino acids. The CDR3 reads CASSAGLKNEQFF. CDR3 in DNA: TGTGCCAGCAGCGCCGGACTGAAAAATGAGCAGTTCTTC. Full variable domain (missing parts from reference TRBV7-9 and TRBJ2-1): DTGVSQNPRHKITKRGQNVTFRCDPISEHNRLYWYRQTLGQGPEFLTYFQNEAQLEKSRLLSDRFSAERPKGSFSTLEIQRTEQGDSAMYLCASSAGLKNEQFFGPGTRLTVL.

J is TRBJ2-2 and V is TRBV5-1; D might be TRBD2 (7 bases). CDR3 size: 20 residues. V lost 0 bases and J lost 8, with 29 bases in between. Germline assignment: CDR1 SGHRS and CDR2 YFSETQ. CDR3 nucleotides: TGCGCCAGCAGCTTGGCCGCGGGGGCCGCCACAGGGAGACGAGAAGGGGAGCTGTTTTTT. Protein sequence: CASSLAAGAATGRREGELFF.

The genes are TRBV19 and TRBJ2-6; tentative D call: TRBD1 (5 bases). The CDR3 extends over 18 amino acids. V gave up 5 bases and J gave up 0 bases, with 17 bases separating them. Germline V gene sequence: CDR1 LNHDA, CDR2 SQIVND (reference sequence). The CDR3 DNA reads as TGTGCCAGTAGTTCTCTAGGGGAATGGGCCTCTGGGGCCAACGTCCTGACTTTC. Protein sequence: CASSSLGEWASGANVLTF.

This chain joins TRBV19 and TRBJ2-1, with no clear D. Germline CDR1 reads LNHDA; CDR2 reads SQIVND (reference sequence). V shed 3 bases and J shed 0 bases, with 12 bases lying between them. This CDR3 spans 16 amino acids. CDR3 residues: CASSIVMMSSYNEQFF. The CDR3 region has the DNA TGTGCCAGTAGTATTGTTATGATGAGCTCCTACAATGAGCAGTTCTTC.

This chain joins TRBV5-1 and TRBJ1-4, with TRBD1 matching over 10 bases. CDR1 and CDR2 (germline): SGHRS, YFSETQ. CDR3 size: 15 residues. With 4 bases clipped from V and 8 bases from J, the junction kept 8 bases outside the gene matches. The CDR3 DNA is TGCGCCAGCAGCCCCTCCGGGACAGGGGAAGAAAAACTGTTTTTT. It is translated as CASSPSGTGEEKLFF.

This chain joins TRBV5-6 and TRBJ1-2, with 8 bases that match TRBD1. The CDR3 totals 14 residues. V lost 1 base and J lost 6; bases outside the gene matches: 5. Germline loops: CDR1 SGHDT, CDR2 YYEEEE. CDR3 loop: CASSLTGTGHGYTF. In DNA form, the CDR3 reads TGTGCCAGCAGCTTGACCGGGACAGGACATGGCTACACCTTC.

This chain connects TRBV15 to TRBJ2-3; 8 nucleotides match TRBD2. The CDR3 loop spans 15 amino acids. The trim removed 2 bases at V and 5 bases at J, leaving 6 bases unmatched. Germline CDR1 LNHNV, CDR2 YYDKDF (reference sequence). Written as DNA, the CDR3 is TGTGCCACCAGCAGAAATAGCGGGGCTGGAGATACGCAGTATTTT. Translation gives CATSRNSGAGDTQYF.

This chain links TRBV29-1 with TRBJ2-1, with 7 bases lining up with TRBD2. V was pared by 6 bases and J by 4 bases, with 12 bases of the junction left unmatched. Germline V gives CDR1 SQVTM, CDR2 ANQGSEA. The CDR3 loop spans 15 amino acids. The DNA of the CDR3 is TGCAGCGTAAAGTATCAGGGAGGGTCTTACAATGAGCAGTTCTTC. This sequence encodes CSVKYQGGSYNEQFF.

This chain connects TRBV28 to TRBJ1-5; D ambiguous. V lost 6 bases and J lost 0, with 12 bases in between. Looked up from germline, CDR1 is MDHEN and CDR2 is SYDVKM. There are 15 residues in the CDR3. CDR3 bases: TGTGCCAGCAGCCCTACAGTGACTAGCAATCAGCCCCAGCATTTT. Translated, it gives CASSPTVTSNQPQHF.

The chain joins TRBV11-2 to TRBJ2-5; perhaps TRBD2 as D (6 bases). CDR1 and CDR2 from the germline V gene are SGHAT and FQNNGV. The germline V and J ends were trimmed by 1 base and 7 bases, with 19 bases remaining between them. This CDR3 has 16 residues. CDR3 sequence reads: CASSLGRGANLPTQYF. The CDR3 nucleotides read TGTGCCAGCAGCTTAGGTCGCGGGGCCAACCTCCCGACCCAGTACTTC. Based on the CDR3 plus reference TRBV11-2 and TRBJ2-5, the full variable domain is EAGVAQSPRYKIIEKRQSVAFWCNPISGHATLYWYQQILGQGPKLLIQFQNNGVVDDSQLPKDRFSAERLKGVDSTLKIQPAKLEDSAVYLCASSLGRGANLPTQYFGPGTRLLVL.

V gene TRBV18 combines with J gene TRBJ2-7; 9 nucleotides match TRBD1. The length of the CDR3 is 13 residues. From germline, CDR1 is KGHSH and CDR2 LQKENI. V shed 5 bases, J shed 6 bases, and the junction held 5 bases outside the gene matches. For the CDR3, the DNA is TGTGCCAGCTCAGCCCGGGACAGGGCCGAGCAGTACTTC. Its translation: CASSARDRAEQYF.

The chain couples TRBV7-3 to TRBJ1-1; 10 nucleotides match TRBD1. With V trimmed by 4 bases and J by 1 base, 9 bases remained unmatched. This CDR3 contains 17 residues. The V gene's germline CDR1 is SGHTA and CDR2 FQGTGA. In nucleotides, the CDR3 is TGTGCCAGCAGCTCAACCGGGACAGGGGTACAGAACACTGAAGCTTTCTTT. Its protein is CASSSTGTGVQNTEAFF. Combining the CDR3 with reference TRBV7-3 and TRBJ1-1 gives the whole variable domain GAGVSQTPSNKVTEKGKYVELRCDPISGHTALYWYRQSLGQGPEFLIYFQGTGAADDSGLPNDRFFAVRPEGSVSTLKIQRTERGDSAVYLCASSSTGTGVQNTEAFFGQGTRLTVV.

This rearrangement joins TRBV7-3 to TRBJ2-7; 9 bases map to TRBD1. Trimming removed 5 bases from V and 5 bases from J; junction bases left unmatched: 10. The CDR3 loop spans 15 amino acids. CDR1 and CDR2 (germline): SGHTA, FQGTGA. The CDR3 spells CASSQSGTGFDEQYF. DNA for the CDR3: TGTGCCAGCAGCCAAAGTGGGACAGGGTTCGACGAGCAGTACTTC.

The V call is TRBV7-3, the J call TRBJ2-7; TRBD2 aligns across 9 bases. The CDR3 sequence is 16 residues long. V trimming: 1 base; J trimming: 4 bases; junction bases outside the gene matches: 8. CDR1 is SGHTA and CDR2 is FQGTGA in the germline V gene. CDR3 coding DNA: TGTGCCAGCAGCTTAAGTATTGCGGGAGGGACTTACGAGCAGTACTTC. Translation gives CASSLSIAGGTYEQYF.

This clone was recorded once. The chain is built from TRBV9 and TRBJ2-2; no clear D. Trimming left V 0 bases short and J 0 bases short, with 6 bases between. Germline V gives CDR1 SGDLS, CDR2 YYNGEE. CDR3 length: 15 residues. The CDR3 DNA reads as TGTGCCAGCAGCGTAGAAGCGTCGAACACCGGGGAGCTGTTTTTT. Translation gives CASSVEASNTGELFF. The whole variable domain, remainder taken from reference TRBV9 and TRBJ2-2, is DSGVTQTPKHLITATGQRVTLRCSPRSGDLSVYWYQQSLDQGLQFLIQYYNGEERAKGNILERFSAQQFPDLHSELNLSSLELGDSALYFCASSVEASNTGELFFGEGSRLTVL.

The gene calls are TRBV19 and TRBJ2-7, with 9 bases identical to TRBD2. This CDR3 has 16 amino acids. The V segment lost 0 bases and the J segment 5 bases; nucleotides outside the gene matches: 8. Germline V gene lookup returns CDR1 LNHDA and CDR2 SQIVND (reference sequence). The chain's CDR3 is CASSIDSASGAHEQYF. CDR3 sequence (DNA): TGTGCCAGTAGTATAGATAGCGCTAGCGGGGCCCACGAGCAGTACTTC.

A single count supports this clone. The V gene is TRBV28, the J gene TRBJ2-1; 8 bases line up with TRBD2. The CDR3 length is 15 residues. The V segment lost 3 bases and the J segment 0 bases; nucleotides outside the gene matches: 1. Looked up from germline, CDR1 is MDHEN and CDR2 is SYDVKM. CDR3 coding DNA: TGTGCCAGCAGTTTGGGGACTAGCTCCTACAATGAGCAGTTCTTC. It encodes CASSLGTSSYNEQFF.

The chain has TRBV6-4 and TRBJ2-3; D is ambiguous. The CDR3 sequence is 13 residues long. V lost 2 bases, J lost 3 bases, and 6 bases lay in between. Germline values: CDR1 MRHNA, CDR2 SNTAGT. The CDR3 region is CASSDVSTDTQYF. As DNA, the CDR3 is TGTGCCAGCAGTGACGTCTCGACAGATACGCAGTATTTT.

The V and J genes are TRBV28 and TRBJ2-7, with TRBD2 matching over 8 bases. This CDR3 spans 15 amino acids. Germline V CDR1 and CDR2: MDHEN, SYDVKM. Trimming removed 2 bases from V and 2 bases from J; junction bases left unmatched: 5. DNA of the CDR3: TGTGCCAGCAGTTTACCCGTAGCGGGGCCCTACGAGCAGTACTTC. The encoded protein is CASSLPVAGPYEQYF.

CDR3 region: CASSPRALADLSYNEQFF. In nucleotides, the CDR3 is TGTGCCAGCAGCCCACGAGCACTAGCGGACCTCTCCTACAATGAGCAGTTCTTC. The rearrangement links TRBV7-3 to TRBJ2-1; 8 bases map to TRBD2. The CDR3 sequence is 18 residues long. The germline V gene has CDR1 SGHTA and CDR2 FQGTGA. J was trimmed by 0 bases and V by 5 bases; bases with no gene match: 12.

The V and J genes are TRBV6-1 and TRBJ2-7, with 9 bases matching TRBD1. This CDR3 contains 14 residues. Germline V gene sequence: CDR1 MNHNS, CDR2 SASEGT. Germline trimming cut 6 bases from V and 5 bases from J; bases unmatched to any gene: 8. CDR3 amino acids: CASSKDRGLDEQYF. The CDR3 DNA sequence: TGTGCCAGCAGCAAGGACAGGGGACTCGACGAGCAGTACTTC.